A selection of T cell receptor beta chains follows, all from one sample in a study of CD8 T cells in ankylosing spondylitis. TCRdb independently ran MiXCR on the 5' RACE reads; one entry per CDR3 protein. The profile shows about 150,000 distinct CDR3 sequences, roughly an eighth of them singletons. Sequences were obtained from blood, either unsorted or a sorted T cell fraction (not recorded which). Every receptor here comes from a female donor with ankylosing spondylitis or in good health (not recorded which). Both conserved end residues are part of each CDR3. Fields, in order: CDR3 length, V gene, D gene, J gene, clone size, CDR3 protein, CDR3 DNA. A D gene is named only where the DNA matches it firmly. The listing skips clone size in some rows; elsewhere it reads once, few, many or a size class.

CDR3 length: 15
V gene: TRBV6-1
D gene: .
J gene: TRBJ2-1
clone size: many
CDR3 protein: CASSEATSAYNEQFF
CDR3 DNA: TGTGCCAGCAGTGAAGCGACTAGTGCCTACAATGAGCAGTTCTTC

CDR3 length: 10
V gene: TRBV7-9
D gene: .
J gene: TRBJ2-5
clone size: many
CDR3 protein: CASSFQTQYF
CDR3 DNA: TGTGCCAGCAGCTTCCAAACCCAGTACTTC

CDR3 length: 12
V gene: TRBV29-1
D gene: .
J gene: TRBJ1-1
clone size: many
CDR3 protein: CSGARVNTEAFF
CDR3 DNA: TGCAGCGGTGCCCGGGTTAACACTGAAGCTTTCTTT

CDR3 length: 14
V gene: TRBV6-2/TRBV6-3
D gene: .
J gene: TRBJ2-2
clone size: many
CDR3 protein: CASGGIGNTGELFF
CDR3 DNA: TGTGCCAGCGGAGGGATAGGGAACACCGGGGAGCTGTTTTTT

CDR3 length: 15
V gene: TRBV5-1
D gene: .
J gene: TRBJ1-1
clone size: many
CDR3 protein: CASSQSGSEYTEAFF
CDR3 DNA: TGCGCCAGCAGCCAAAGTGGCAGTGAGTACACTGAAGCTTTCTTT

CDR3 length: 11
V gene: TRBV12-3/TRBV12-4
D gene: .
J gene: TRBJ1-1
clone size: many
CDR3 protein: CASSWDTEAFF
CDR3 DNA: TGTGCCAGCAGTTGGGACACTGAAGCTTTCTTT

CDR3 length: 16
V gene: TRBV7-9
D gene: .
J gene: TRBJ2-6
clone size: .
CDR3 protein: CASSSIEIAGANVLTF
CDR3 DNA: TGTGCCAGCAGCTCCATCGAGATAGCTGGGGCCAACGTCCTGACTTTC

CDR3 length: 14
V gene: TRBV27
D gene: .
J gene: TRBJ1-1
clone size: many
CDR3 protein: CASSSRHPNTEAFF
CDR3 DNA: TGTGCCAGCAGTTCAAGACACCCGAACACTGAAGCTTTCTTT

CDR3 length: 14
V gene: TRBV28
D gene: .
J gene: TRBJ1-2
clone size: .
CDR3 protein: CASSSLAQVYGYTF
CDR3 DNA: TGTGCCAGCAGTTCCCTTGCTCAGGTATATGGCTACACCTTC

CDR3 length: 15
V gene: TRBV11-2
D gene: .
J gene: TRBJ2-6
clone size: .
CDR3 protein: CAGSSQGYGANVPTF
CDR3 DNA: TGTGCCGGCAGCTCCCAGGGTTATGGGGCCAACGTCCCGACTTTC

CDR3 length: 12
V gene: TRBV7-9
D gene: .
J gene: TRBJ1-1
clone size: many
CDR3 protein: CASSYAGAEAFF
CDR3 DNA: TGTGCCAGCAGCTACGCAGGGGCTGAAGCTTTCTTT

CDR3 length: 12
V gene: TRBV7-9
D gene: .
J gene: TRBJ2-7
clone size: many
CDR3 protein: CASSLWVYEQYF
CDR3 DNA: TGTGCCAGCAGCCTATGGGTTTACGAGCAGTACTTC

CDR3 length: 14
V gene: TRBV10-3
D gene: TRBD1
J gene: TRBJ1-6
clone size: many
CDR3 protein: CAISFQGGESPLHF
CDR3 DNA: TGTGCCATCAGTTTCCAGGGGGGAGAATCACCCCTCCACTTT

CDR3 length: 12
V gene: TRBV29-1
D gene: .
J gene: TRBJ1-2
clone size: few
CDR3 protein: CSAQAQGSGYTF
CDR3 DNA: TGCAGCGCCCAAGCACAGGGAAGCGGCTACACCTTC

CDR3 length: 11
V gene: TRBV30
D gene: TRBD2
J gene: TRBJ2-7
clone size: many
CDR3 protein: CAWSVAGEQYF
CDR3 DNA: TGTGCCTGGAGTGTAGCGGGGGAGCAGTACTTC

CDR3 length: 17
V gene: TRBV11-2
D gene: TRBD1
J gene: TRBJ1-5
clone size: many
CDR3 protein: CASSLGTGGGPYQPQHF
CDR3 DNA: TGTGCCAGCAGCTTGGGGACAGGGGGGGGACCTTATCAGCCCCAGCATTTT

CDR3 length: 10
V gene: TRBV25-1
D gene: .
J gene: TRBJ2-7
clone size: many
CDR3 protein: CASSEDEQYF
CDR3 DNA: TGTGCCAGCAGTGAGGACGAGCAGTACTTC

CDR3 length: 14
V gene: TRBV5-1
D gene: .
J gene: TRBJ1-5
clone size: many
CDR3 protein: CASSPQGVNQPQHF
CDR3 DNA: TGCGCCAGCAGCCCGCAGGGTGTTAATCAGCCCCAGCATTTT

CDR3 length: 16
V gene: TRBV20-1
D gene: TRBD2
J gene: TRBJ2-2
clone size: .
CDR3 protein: CSAREQAGSQGGELFF
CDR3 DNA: TGCAGTGCTAGAGAGCAAGCGGGAAGCCAAGGCGGGGAGCTGTTTTTT

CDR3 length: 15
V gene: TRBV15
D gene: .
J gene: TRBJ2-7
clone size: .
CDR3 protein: CATSREKQGPYEQYF
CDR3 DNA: TGTGCCACCAGCAGAGAGAAACAGGGTCCCTACGAGCAGTACTTC

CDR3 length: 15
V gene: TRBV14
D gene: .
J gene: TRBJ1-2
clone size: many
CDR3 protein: CASSQDRLEGYGYTF
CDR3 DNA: TGTGCCAGCAGCCAAGATAGGTTGGAGGGTTATGGCTACACCTTC

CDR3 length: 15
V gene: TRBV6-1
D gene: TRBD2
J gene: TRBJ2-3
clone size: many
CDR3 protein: CASSNSGPRVDTQYF
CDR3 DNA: TGTGCCAGCAGCAATAGCGGGCCCCGGGTAGATACGCAGTATTTT

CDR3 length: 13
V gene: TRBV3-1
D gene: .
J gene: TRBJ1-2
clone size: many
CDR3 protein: CASTFRTQGGYTF
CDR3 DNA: TGTGCCAGCACCTTCCGGACCCAGGGTGGCTACACCTTC

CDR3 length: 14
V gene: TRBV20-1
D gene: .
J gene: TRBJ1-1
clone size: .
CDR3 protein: CSARYLGGGTEAFF
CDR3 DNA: TGCAGTGCTAGATACCTCGGTGGGGGGACTGAAGCTTTCTTT

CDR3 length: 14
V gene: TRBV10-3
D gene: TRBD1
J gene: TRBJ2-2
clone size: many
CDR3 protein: CVAGGQGGTGELFF
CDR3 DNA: TGTGTGGCCGGGGGACAGGGTGGAACCGGGGAGCTGTTTTTT

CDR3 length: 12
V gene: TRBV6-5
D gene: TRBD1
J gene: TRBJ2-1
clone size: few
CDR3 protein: CASRGQLDEQFF
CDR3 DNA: TGTGCCAGCAGGGGACAGCTCGATGAGCAGTTCTTC

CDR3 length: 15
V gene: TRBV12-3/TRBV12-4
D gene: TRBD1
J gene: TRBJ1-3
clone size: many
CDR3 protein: CASSPDRGSRNTIYF
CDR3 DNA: TGTGCCAGCAGTCCGGACAGGGGGAGTCGGAACACCATATATTTT

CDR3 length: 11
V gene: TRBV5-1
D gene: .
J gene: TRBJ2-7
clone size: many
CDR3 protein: CASSLGYEQYF
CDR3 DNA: TGTGCCAGTAGTTTGGGATACGAGCAGTACTTC

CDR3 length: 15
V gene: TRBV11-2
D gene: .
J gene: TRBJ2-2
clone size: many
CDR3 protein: CASSYPSPNTGELFF
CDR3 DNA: TGTGCCAGCAGCTACCCTAGCCCTAACACCGGGGAGCTGTTTTTT